Each of the 30 T cell receptor beta chains below was sequenced from the same sample in a study of cytomegalovirus exposure and HLA in healthy donors. TCRdb keeps only in-frame clones here, not all; method: immunoSEQ multiplex PCR. The sample consists of about 360,000 clones, 75% to 90% of them appearing once. Sequenced: PBMCs. These receptors were obtained from a woman under 30 in good health and CMV-seronegative.

The chain is built from TRBV4-1 and TRBJ2-2, with TRBD2 matching over 8 bases. V shed 7 bases and J 1 base; nucleotides not matched to a gene: 8. From germline, CDR1 is MGHRA and CDR2 YSYEKL. The CDR3 totals 16 residues. The CDR3 DNA sequence: TGCGCCAGCACGGGACTAGGGGGGGAGAACACCGGGGAGCTGTTTTTT. Its protein is CASTGLGGENTGELFF.

CDR3 sequence reads: CASSTVDSNGYTF. The CDR3 DNA is TGTGCCAGTAGTACGGTCGACTCTAATGGCTACACCTTC. The rearrangement uses TRBV19 and TRBJ1-2; D is ambiguous. The germline gives CDR1 LNHDA, CDR2 SQIVND (reference sequence). This CDR3 contains 13 residues. Trimming left V 4 bases short and J 6 bases short, with 12 bases between.

CDR3 residues: CASSLARVGSYEQYF. CDR3 coding DNA: TGTGCCAGCAGCTTAGCGCGGGTAGGATCCTACGAGCAGTACTTC. V and J are TRBV7-9 and TRBJ2-7; tentative D call: TRBD2 (5 bases). This CDR3 comprises 15 residues. Trimming removed 0 bases at V and 1 base at J, with 10 bases between. From germline, CDR1 is SEHNR and CDR2 FQNEAQ (reference sequence).

The chain carries TRBV7-6 and TRBJ2-2, with 10 positions matching TRBD1. J gave up 0 bases and V 5 bases, and 3 bases lay outside the gene matches. Germline V lookup: CDR1 SGHVS, CDR2 FNYEAQ. This CDR3 is 16 amino acids long. Written as DNA, the CDR3 is TGTGCCAGCAGCACGGACAGGGGGTCGAACACCGGGGAGCTGTTTTTT. This encodes CASSTDRGSNTGELFF.

This clone has a handful of counts. The chain has TRBV4-1 and TRBJ1-5, with D hard to call. V gave up 3 bases and J gave up 6 bases, with 15 bases separating them. Germline CDR1 and CDR2: MGHRA and YSYEKL. This CDR3 has 15 amino acids. The CDR3 sequence is CASSHPDPRAQPQHF. Here the CDR3 DNA reads TGCGCCAGCAGCCATCCCGATCCGAGGGCTCAGCCCCAGCATTTT.

This rearrangement joins TRBV5-1 to TRBJ2-7; the match to TRBD2 covers 8 bases. The CDR3 runs 16 residues. The V gene's germline CDR1 is SGHRS and CDR2 YFSETQ. The trim removed 4 bases at V and 3 bases at J, leaving 12 bases unmatched. The CDR3 here is CASSTIGVAGYYEQYF. The CDR3 DNA reads TGCGCCAGCAGCACAATTGGAGTAGCGGGATACTACGAGCAGTACTTC.

J is TRBJ2-1 and V is TRBV28; 7 bases are shared with TRBD1. CDR3 length: 19 residues. The trim removed 1 base at V and 7 bases at J, leaving 19 bases unmatched. Germline V gene data show CDR1 as MDHEN and CDR2 as SYDVKM. In DNA, the CDR3 is TGTGCCAGCAGTTTATTATCGAGGTCGGCGACAGGGTATAGTAATGAGCAGTTCTTC. It yields the protein CASSLLSRSATGYSNEQFF. The variable domain in full, completed from reference TRBV28 and TRBJ2-1, reads DVKVTQSSRYLVKRTGEKVFLECVQDMDHENMFWYRQDPGLGLRLIYFSYDVKMKEKGDIPEGYSVSREKKERFSLILESASTNQTSMYLCASSLLSRSATGYSNEQFFGPGTRLTVL.

The chain has TRBV7-9 and TRBJ2-1, with 12 bases fitting TRBD2. After removal of 5 bases from V and 1 base from J, the junction contained 9 bases not matched to a gene. The CDR3 loop spans 18 amino acids. Germline assignment: CDR1 SEHNR and CDR2 FQNEAQ (reference sequence). The CDR3 region is CASSQLAGGPYSYNEQFF. The DNA of the CDR3 is TGTGCCAGCAGCCAGCTAGCGGGAGGGCCTTATTCCTACAATGAGCAGTTCTTC.

The J gene is TRBJ2-3, the V gene TRBV10-1, with 9 bases lining up with TRBD2. Trimming cost V 2 bases and J 9 bases; bases outside gene matches: 9. The CDR3 runs 15 residues. From germline, CDR1 is WNHNN and CDR2 SYGVQD (reference sequence). CDR3 bases: TGCGCCAGCAGTGAGAATAGCGGGGGATCACTGACGCAGTATTTT. Its protein is CASSENSGGSLTQYF.

J is TRBJ2-7 and V is TRBV2; unclear D gene. The CDR3 length is 13 residues. The ends were cut back, 4 bases at V and 3 bases at J, with 10 bases in the middle. Germline CDR1 SNHLY, CDR2 FYNNEI. This CDR3 reads CASSALVGYEQYF. The CDR3 coding sequence is TGTGCCAGCAGTGCTCTAGTTGGCTACGAGCAGTACTTC. Full variable domain (rest looked up from reference TRBV2 and TRBJ2-7): EPEVTQTPSHQVTQMGQEVILRCVPISNHLYFYWYRQILGQKVEFLVSFYNNEISEKSEIFDDQFSVERPDGSNFTLKIRSTKLEDSAMYFCASSALVGYEQYFGPGTRLTVT.

The chain uses TRBV5-1 and TRBJ2-1; no firm D call. Germline V gene sequence: CDR1 SGHRS, CDR2 YFSETQ. CDR3 length equals 17 residues. Trimming pared 2 bases from V and 1 base from J, leaving 16 bases between. CDR3 sequence: CASSFGSERVSYNEQFF. The CDR3 DNA is TGCGCCAGCAGCTTCGGGTCTGAACGGGTTTCCTACAATGAGCAGTTCTTC. The whole variable domain, filled in from reference TRBV5-1 and TRBJ2-1, reads KAGVTQTPRYLIKTRGQQVTLSCSPISGHRSVSWYQQTPGQGLQFLFEYFSETQRNKGNFPGRFSGRQFSNSRSEMNVSTLELGDSALYLCASSFGSERVSYNEQFFGPGTRLTVL.

This chain links TRBV5-6 with TRBJ1-1, with D maybe TRBD1 (5 bases). Germline V gene lookup returns CDR1 SGHDT and CDR2 YYEEEE. V gave up 0 bases and J gave up 4 bases, with 13 bases separating them. The CDR3 sequence is 15 residues long. The CDR3, as DNA: TGTGCCAGCAGCTTGGCCGGGCAGGGCTTCACTGAAGCTTTCTTT. It encodes CASSLAGQGFTEAFF.

The chain uses TRBV14 and TRBJ2-5; TRBD1 agrees at 10 bases. The CDR3 sequence is 14 residues long. J was trimmed by 10 bases and V by 1 base; bases with no gene match: 6. Germline V lookup: CDR1 SGHDN, CDR2 FVKESK. The CDR3 bases are TGTGCCAGCAGCCAAGCGGGACAGGGGCCACTCCAGTACTTC. This gives the protein CASSQAGQGPLQYF.

The chain is built from TRBV27 and TRBJ1-5, with D maybe TRBD1 (6 bases). The V and J ends lost 5 bases and 0 bases respectively, with 14 bases between them. Germline CDR1 reads MNHEY; CDR2 reads SMNVEV (reference sequence). CDR3 size: 16 residues. The CDR3 loop is CASSRLEGVSNQPQHF. As DNA, the CDR3 is TGTGCCAGCAGTCGCCTTGAGGGGGTTAGCAATCAGCCCCAGCATTTT.

The chain has TRBV19 and TRBJ2-7; D ambiguous. CDR1 LNHDA and CDR2 SQIVND come from the germline V gene (reference sequence). Trimming took off 8 bases at V and 1 base at J, with 12 bases between the two ends. This CDR3 has 13 residues. Here the CDR3 reads CASGDGASYEQYF. The DNA of the CDR3 is TGTGCCAGTGGAGACGGTGCATCCTACGAGCAGTACTTC.

V and J are TRBV30 and TRBJ1-5; TRBD1 aligns across 8 bases. The CDR3 loop spans 13 amino acids. Germline V gives CDR1 GTSNPN, CDR2 SVGIG (reference sequence). The trim removed 5 bases at V and 3 bases at J, leaving 3 bases unmatched. The CDR3 protein is CAWGQGYNQPQHF. The CDR3 nucleotides read TGTGCCTGGGGACAGGGTTACAATCAGCCCCAGCATTTT. Based on the CDR3 plus reference TRBV30 and TRBJ1-5, the full variable domain is SQTIHQWPATLVQPVGSPLSLECTVEGTSNPNLYWYRQAAGRGLQLLFYSVGIGQISSEVPQNLSASRPQDRQFILSSKKLLLSDSGFYLCAWGQGYNQPQHFGDGTRLSIL.

A single count supports this clone. V gene TRBV11-1 combines with J gene TRBJ2-2, with 7 positions matching TRBD2. The CDR3 runs to 14 residues. The V gene's germline CDR1 is SGHAT and CDR2 FQDESV (reference sequence). The trim removed 1 base at V and 4 bases at J, leaving 0 bases unmatched. The CDR3 DNA is TGTGCCAGCAGCTTAGGCGGGGGCACCGGGGAGCTGTTTTTT. Protein sequence: CASSLGGGTGELFF.

The chain links TRBV28 to TRBJ1-5; D possibly corresponds to TRBD1 (5 bases). This CDR3 is 15 amino acids long. Germline CDR1 and CDR2: MDHEN and SYDVKM. The V and J ends lost 5 bases and 4 bases respectively, with 15 bases between them. The CDR3: CASSGPGLSNQPQHF. In DNA, the CDR3 is TGTGCCAGCAGTGGGCCAGGGCTCTCGAATCAGCCCCAGCATTTT.

The chain combines TRBV27 with TRBJ2-1, with 9 bases identical to TRBD2. Germline CDR1 reads MNHEY; CDR2 reads SMNVEV (reference sequence). J gave up 8 bases and V 5 bases, and 10 bases lay outside the gene matches. This CDR3 comprises 15 residues. CDR3: CASSAGTSWAYEQFF. The CDR3, as DNA: TGTGCCAGCAGTGCCGGGACTAGCTGGGCGTATGAGCAGTTCTTC.

This clone came up once. The CDR3 DNA is TGCGCCAGCAGCCAAGATTTTATAAGCGGGCGATCTATCACAGATACGCAGTATTTT. Translation gives CASSQDFISGRSITDTQYF. The V gene is TRBV4-1, the J gene TRBJ2-3; possibly TRBD2 for D (6 bases). CDR1 MGHRA and CDR2 YSYEKL come from the germline V gene. The V end was cut by 0 bases, the J end by 2 bases, with 21 bases between. The CDR3 runs 19 residues.

The rearrangement uses TRBV5-4 and TRBJ2-3; tentative D call: TRBD2 (5 bases). Trimming cost V 3 bases and J 3 bases, with 5 bases left between them. CDR1 and CDR2 from the germline V gene are SGHNT and YYREEE (reference sequence). CDR3 size: 12 residues. CDR3 amino acids: CASSWRTDTQYF. The DNA for the CDR3 is TGTGCCAGCAGCTGGAGGACAGATACGCAGTATTTT.

This sequence joins TRBV5-1 and TRBJ2-3; D is perhaps TRBD2 (5 bases). Germline V gene lookup returns CDR1 SGHRS and CDR2 YFSETQ. This CDR3 is built from 13 residues. Trimming left V 1 base short and J 6 bases short, with 9 bases between. CDR3 nucleotide sequence: TGCGCCAGCAGCTTGTCTTTAGCGGATACGCAGTATTTT. It yields the protein CASSLSLADTQYF. The full variable domain, its missing parts supplied by reference TRBV5-1 and TRBJ2-3, is KAGVTQTPRYLIKTRGQQVTLSCSPISGHRSVSWYQQTPGQGLQFLFEYFSETQRNKGNFPGRFSGRQFSNSRSEMNVSTLELGDSALYLCASSLSLADTQYFGPGTRLTVL.

The chain is built from TRBV7-9 and TRBJ2-5, with TRBD2 matching 12 bases. CDR1 is SEHNR, CDR2 FQNEAQ, per germline (reference sequence). The CDR3 spans 17 residues. V was clipped by 4 bases and J by 1 base; unmatched bases: 7. CDR3 DNA: TGTGCCAGCAGCTCCCGGACTAGCGGGAAAATCCAAGAGACCCAGTACTTC. Translation: CASSSRTSGKIQETQYF.

The J gene is TRBJ2-1, the V gene TRBV2, with D unclear. CDR3 length: 10 amino acids. Trimming pared 4 bases from V and 10 bases from J, leaving 5 bases between. The germline CDR1 and CDR2 sequences are SNHLY and FYNNEI. CDR3 amino acids: CASSALEQFF. DNA for the CDR3: TGTGCCAGCAGTGCCCTCGAGCAGTTCTTC. Combining the CDR3 with reference TRBV2 and TRBJ2-1 gives the whole variable domain EPEVTQTPSHQVTQMGQEVILRCVPISNHLYFYWYRQILGQKVEFLVSFYNNEISEKSEIFDDQFSVERPDGSNFTLKIRSTKLEDSAMYFCASSALEQFFGPGTRLTVL.

This clone came up once. The chain carries TRBV9 and TRBJ2-2; D is unclear. This CDR3 is built from 12 residues. Trimming stripped 4 bases from V and 6 bases from J, with 7 bases between. Germline CDR1 and CDR2: SGDLS and YYNGEE. DNA for the CDR3: TGTGCCAGCAGCTCCTACTCCGGGGAGCTGTTTTTT. Its protein is CASSSYSGELFF.

The rearrangement links TRBV6-1 to TRBJ2-2, with 7 nucleotides matching TRBD2. Per the germline V gene, CDR1 is MNHNS and CDR2 is SASEGT. Trimming at V came to 8 bases and at J to 7 bases, leaving 13 bases not matched to a gene. The CDR3 is 15 amino acids. CDR3 sequence (DNA): TGTGCCAGCCGCGGGGACTATCTCAGAGGCGGGGAGCTGTTTTTT. Amino acids: CASRGDYLRGGELFF.

This clone was counted once. This chain links TRBV4-1 with TRBJ2-2, with D possibly TRBD1 on 6 matching bases. Germline V gene sequence: CDR1 MGHRA, CDR2 YSYEKL. Trimming pared 4 bases from V and 0 bases from J, leaving 9 bases between. The CDR3 length is 15 residues. The CDR3 DNA is TGCGCCAGCAGCCCTGGACAGCCGAACACCGGGGAGCTGTTTTTT. This codes for CASSPGQPNTGELFF.

This chain links TRBV29-1 with TRBJ2-3; TRBD1 aligns across 7 bases. The CDR3 has 16 residues. Germline CDR1 is SQVTM and CDR2 is ANQGSEA. Germline trimming cut 3 bases from V and 5 bases from J; bases unmatched to any gene: 14. CDR3 coding DNA: TGCAGCGTTGAGATCCGAGGGACAGACTTAGAAGATACGCAGTATTTT. The encoded protein is CSVEIRGTDLEDTQYF.

The CDR3 nucleotides are TGTGCCAGCAGTGAGGTCGACAGGTCTTATAGCAATCAGCCCCAGCATTTT. This codes for CASSEVDRSYSNQPQHF. The chain is built from TRBV2 and TRBJ1-5, with D perhaps TRBD1 (6 bases). The CDR3 totals 17 residues. V was shortened by 3 bases and J by 0 bases, with 15 bases between the two germline ends. Germline values: CDR1 SNHLY, CDR2 FYNNEI.

V gene TRBV7-9 combines with J gene TRBJ1-1; no clear D gene. The CDR3 is made up of 15 amino acids. From germline, CDR1 is SEHNR and CDR2 FQNEAQ (reference sequence). Trimming cost V 4 bases and J 0 bases, with 12 bases left between them. DNA for the CDR3: TGTGCCAGCAGCTCCCCCGGACTGATGAACACTGAAGCTTTCTTT. Amino acid sequence: CASSSPGLMNTEAFF.